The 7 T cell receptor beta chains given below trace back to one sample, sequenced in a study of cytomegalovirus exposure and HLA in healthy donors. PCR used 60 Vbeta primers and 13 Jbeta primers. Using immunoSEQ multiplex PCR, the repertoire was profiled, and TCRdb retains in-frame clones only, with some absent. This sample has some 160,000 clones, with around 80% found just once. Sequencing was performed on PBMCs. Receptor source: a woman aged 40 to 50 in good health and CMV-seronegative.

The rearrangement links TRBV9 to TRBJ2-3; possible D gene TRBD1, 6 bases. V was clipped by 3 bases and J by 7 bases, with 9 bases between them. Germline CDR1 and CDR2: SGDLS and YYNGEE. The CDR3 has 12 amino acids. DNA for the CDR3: TGTGCCAGCAGCGGCCAGGGGTATACGCAGTATTTT. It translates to CASSGQGYTQYF. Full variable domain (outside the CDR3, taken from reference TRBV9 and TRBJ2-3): DSGVTQTPKHLITATGQRVTLRCSPRSGDLSVYWYQQSLDQGLQFLIQYYNGEERAKGNILERFSAQQFPDLHSELNLSSLELGDSALYFCASSGQGYTQYFGPGTRLTVL.

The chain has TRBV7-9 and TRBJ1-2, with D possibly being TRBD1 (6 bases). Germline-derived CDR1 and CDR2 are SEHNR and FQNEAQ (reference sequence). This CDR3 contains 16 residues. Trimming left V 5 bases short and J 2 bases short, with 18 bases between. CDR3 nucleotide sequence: TGTGCCAGCAGCCCCAGACTCTGGGACAAAAACTATGGCTACACCTTC. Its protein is CASSPRLWDKNYGYTF.

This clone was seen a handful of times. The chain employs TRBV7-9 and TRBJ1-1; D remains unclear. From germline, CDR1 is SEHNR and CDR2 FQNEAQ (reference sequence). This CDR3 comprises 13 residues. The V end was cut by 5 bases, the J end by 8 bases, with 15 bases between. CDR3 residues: CASSTRTGFEAFF. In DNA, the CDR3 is TGTGCCAGCAGCACCCGCACCGGGTTCGAAGCTTTCTTT.

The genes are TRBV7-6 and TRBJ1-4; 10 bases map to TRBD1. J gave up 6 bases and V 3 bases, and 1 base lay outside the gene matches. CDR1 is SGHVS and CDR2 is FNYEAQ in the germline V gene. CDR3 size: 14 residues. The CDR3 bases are TGTGCCAGCAGCTTGGGACAGGGGTATGAAAAACTGTTTTTT. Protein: CASSLGQGYEKLFF.

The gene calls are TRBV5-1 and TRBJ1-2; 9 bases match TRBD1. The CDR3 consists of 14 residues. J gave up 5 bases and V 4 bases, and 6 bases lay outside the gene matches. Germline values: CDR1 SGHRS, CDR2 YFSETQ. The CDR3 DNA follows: TGCGCCAGCAGCCCCGACAGGGGGGTATATGGCTACACCTTC. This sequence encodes CASSPDRGVYGYTF.

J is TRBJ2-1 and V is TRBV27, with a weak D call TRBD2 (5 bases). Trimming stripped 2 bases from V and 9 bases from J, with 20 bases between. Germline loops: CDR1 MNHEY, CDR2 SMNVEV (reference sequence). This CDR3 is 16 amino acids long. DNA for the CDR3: TGTGCCAGCAGTTTAGATTCCCAGAGGGTTGGTGGTGAGCAGTTCTTC. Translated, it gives CASSLDSQRVGGEQFF.

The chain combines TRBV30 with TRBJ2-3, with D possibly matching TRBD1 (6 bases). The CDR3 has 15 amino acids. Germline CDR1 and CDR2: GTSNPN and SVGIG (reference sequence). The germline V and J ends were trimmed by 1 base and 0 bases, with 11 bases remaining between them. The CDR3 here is CAWSGGQASTDTQYF. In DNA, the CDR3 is TGTGCCTGGAGTGGGGGGCAGGCTAGCACAGATACGCAGTATTTT.